The clone carrying this TCR beta chain was counted a few times. The antigen remains unidentified. Sequencing templates came from extracted RNA that was reverse transcribed into cDNA. TCRdb's copy holds only in-frame clones and misses some; the assay was immunoSEQ multiplex PCR. This table has over 200,000 clones, 64% appearing once. The treatment here: oral pan-JAK inhibitor, 5-10 mg twice daily. It was from PBMCs that CD4+ and CD8+ T cells were sorted. The data originate from a study of CD8+ T cells in alopecia areata. The study, taken as a whole, reports: Higher clonality and more expanded CD8+ clones appeared in lesional than normal scalp.

The germline V gene encodes CDR1 ENHRY and CDR2 SYGVKD. The CDR3 runs to 14 residues. V was clipped by 6 bases and J by 2 bases; unmatched bases: 7. The sequencing here drew on CD4+ T cells sorted from blood, taken at week 4, from a patient treated with tofacitinib. The sequence was obtained from a human donor with alopecia areata. This sequence joins TRBV10-3 and TRBJ2-7, with 7 bases fitting TRBD1. CDR3 sequence (DNA): TGTGCCATCAGAAGACAGGGCGGAACCTACGAGCAGTACTTC. Its protein is CAIRRQGGTYEQYF.